This TCR beta chain was sequenced during a study of blood T cells in healthy people across ages. The second PCR ran roughly 6 to 12 cycles with a sample-barcoded 5' primer and J-beta primers. From the 5' RACE reads, TCRdb called clonotypes with MiXCR, one entry per CDR3 protein. The sample shows 700,000 or so distinct CDR3 sequences, approximately 40% of them seen only once. General study results and limits: PBMCs left unsorted prevented a conclusive naive versus antigen-experienced comparison. CMV status of donors was not determined, possibly confounding expanded clonotype changes.

This clonotype was counted between two and nine times. Its antigen is not identified. Looked up from germline, CDR1 is MNHEY and CDR2 is SMNVEV (reference sequence). V was trimmed by 2 bases and J by 5 bases, leaving 12 bases between them. The length of the CDR3 is 14 residues. V is TRBV27 and J is TRBJ1-2; D is unresolved. This sequence was found in a man older than 75 in good health. Sequencing was carried out using blood. The DNA for the CDR3 is TGTGCCAGCAGTTTAAGACCCCAAGGGTATGGCTACACCTTC. Translated, it gives CASSLRPQGYGYTF.